Below are 10 T cell receptor beta chains sequenced from a single sample in a study of T cell responses to AZD1222 COVID-19 vaccine. Data came from immunoSEQ multiplex PCR; TCRdb stores just in-frame clones and leaves some out. The sample includes over 100,000 clones, about nine tenths of them seen just once. Material: peripheral blood, obtained on day 0 of AZD1222 vaccination. Source of these receptors: an adult in good health.

In DNA, the CDR3 is TGTGCCAGCCTGGGACAGGGAGAGGCCGGGGAGCTGTTTTTT. Residues: CASLGQGEAGELFF. The chain carries TRBV6-5 and TRBJ2-2; 9 bases are a match to TRBD1. There are 14 residues in the CDR3. Germline trimming cut 8 bases from V and 6 bases from J; bases unmatched to any gene: 7. Germline V lookup: CDR1 MNHEY, CDR2 SVGAGI.

V and J are TRBV7-2 and TRBJ1-6; D is possibly TRBD1 (6 bases). The V end was cut by 2 bases, the J end by 9 bases, with 11 bases between. The CDR3 length is 14 residues. The germline V gene encodes CDR1 SGHTA and CDR2 FQGNSA. In DNA, the CDR3 is TGTGCCAGCAGCTTACTACAGGGCGTTTCACCCCTCCACTTT. Translation: CASSLLQGVSPLHF.

The count of this clone is one. The chain couples TRBV9 to TRBJ1-6; D perhaps matches TRBD1 (5 bases). Between the trimmed V and J ends, which lost 4 bases and 6 bases, there was a span of 17 bases. The germline V gene encodes CDR1 SGDLS and CDR2 YYNGEE. CDR3 size: 16 residues. The DNA of the CDR3 is TGTGCCAGCAGCCGAGGGGCCCCGAACGGTAATTCACCCCTCCACTTT. Protein: CASSRGAPNGNSPLHF.

The chain combines TRBV6-5 with TRBJ2-7; D might be TRBD1 or TRBD2, each matching 5 bases. Trimming pared 6 bases from V and 6 bases from J, leaving 18 bases between. Germline loops: CDR1 MNHEY, CDR2 SVGAGI. The CDR3 runs 14 residues. This CDR3 reads CASRPQVGTGEQYF. CDR3 nucleotide sequence: TGTGCCAGCAGACCCCAGGTAGGGACCGGCGAGCAGTACTTC.

This clone was detected once. This same CDR3 is encoded by further DNA sequences in the sample. The CDR3 reads CASSLQGAGETQYF. The DNA for the CDR3 is TGTGCCAGCAGCTTGCAGGGGGCTGGAGAGACCCAGTACTTC. The chain combines TRBV5-4 with TRBJ2-5; TRBD1 agrees at 8 bases. V gave up 1 base and J gave up 4 bases; unmatched junction bases: 3. The CDR3 length is 14 residues. The germline V gene encodes CDR1 SGHNT and CDR2 YYREEE (reference sequence).

This sequence joins TRBV6-5 and TRBJ2-3; the D gene could be TRBD1 or TRBD2 (5 bases each). CDR1 and CDR2 from the germline V gene are MNHEY and SVGAGI. The length of the CDR3 is 14 residues. V gave up 7 bases and J gave up 1 base, with 12 bases separating them. This chain's CDR3 is CASNRDPGTDTQYF. CDR3 in DNA: TGTGCCAGCAACCGGGACCCAGGCACAGATACGCAGTATTTT.

Comment on this clone: Other DNA sequences in the same sample also yield this CDR3. V and J are TRBV18 and TRBJ2-7, with D possibly TRBD2 on 6 matching bases. The CDR3 loop spans 14 amino acids. Trimming shortened V by 2 bases and J by 2 bases, and 10 bases separated the two germline ends. Germline V gene data show CDR1 as KGHSH and CDR2 as LQKENI. CDR3 in amino acids: CASSPGGTTYEQYF. CDR3 in DNA: TGTGCCAGCTCACCAGGCGGGACCACCTACGAGCAGTACTTC.

The J gene is TRBJ2-2, the V gene TRBV11-2, with D possibly matching TRBD2 (5 bases). Germline V CDR1 and CDR2: SGHAT, FQNNGV. Between the trimmed V and J ends, which lost 0 bases and 0 bases, there was a span of 17 bases. CDR3 length: 19 amino acids. CDR3 sequence reads: CASSLDPIGFGTNTGELFF. The DNA for the CDR3 is TGTGCCAGCAGCTTAGATCCGATAGGGTTCGGGACGAACACCGGGGAGCTGTTTTTT.

The J gene is TRBJ1-1, the V gene TRBV5-1; D not resolved. The CDR3 sequence is 14 residues long. V was trimmed by 0 bases and J by 1 base, leaving 7 bases between them. Germline CDR1 and CDR2: SGHRS and YFSETQ. For the CDR3, the DNA is TGCGCCAGCAGCTTGGAGTGGGGGAACACTGAAGCTTTCTTT. Translating gives CASSLEWGNTEAFF.

This sequence joins TRBV7-9 and TRBJ2-6, with D uncertain. Germline loops: CDR1 SEHNR, CDR2 FQNEAQ (reference sequence). The V end lost 9 bases, the J end lost 2 bases, and 2 bases lay between the germline ends. The CDR3 is made up of 11 amino acids. CDR3 nucleotides: TGTGCCAGTGCTGGGGCCAACGTCCTGACTTTC. The encoded protein is CASAGANVLTF.